This entry features one TCR beta chain sequence. Its antigen is not known. CDR3 size: 16 residues. CDR1 is MRHNA, CDR2 SNTAGT, per germline. V was trimmed by 0 bases and J by 9 bases, leaving 18 bases between them. Together with a sample-barcoded 5' primer, a J-beta primer mix was included in a second PCR lasting about 6 to 12 cycles. TCRdb processed the 5' RACE reads anew with MiXCR; each CDR3 protein has one entry. Here the sample spans fewer than 2,000,000 distinct CDR3 sequences, about 31% being singletons. The sample comes from a study of blood T cells in healthy people across ages. Whole-study results and caveats: Unsorted PBMC input precluded a conclusive naive versus antigen-experienced comparison. Long-lived donors exceeded aged donors in naive CD4+ cells and diversity. A strong correlation was found between TCR beta diversity and the percentage of naive T cells.

The chain employs TRBV6-4 and TRBJ2-1; D tentatively reads TRBD1 or TRBD2 (7 bases each). Sequenced input: blood. The origin of this receptor is a woman under 40 in good health. The CDR3 is CASSDSGGITGGEQFF. In nucleotides, the CDR3 is TGTGCCAGCAGTGACTCAGGGGGCATCACGGGGGGTGAGCAGTTCTTC.